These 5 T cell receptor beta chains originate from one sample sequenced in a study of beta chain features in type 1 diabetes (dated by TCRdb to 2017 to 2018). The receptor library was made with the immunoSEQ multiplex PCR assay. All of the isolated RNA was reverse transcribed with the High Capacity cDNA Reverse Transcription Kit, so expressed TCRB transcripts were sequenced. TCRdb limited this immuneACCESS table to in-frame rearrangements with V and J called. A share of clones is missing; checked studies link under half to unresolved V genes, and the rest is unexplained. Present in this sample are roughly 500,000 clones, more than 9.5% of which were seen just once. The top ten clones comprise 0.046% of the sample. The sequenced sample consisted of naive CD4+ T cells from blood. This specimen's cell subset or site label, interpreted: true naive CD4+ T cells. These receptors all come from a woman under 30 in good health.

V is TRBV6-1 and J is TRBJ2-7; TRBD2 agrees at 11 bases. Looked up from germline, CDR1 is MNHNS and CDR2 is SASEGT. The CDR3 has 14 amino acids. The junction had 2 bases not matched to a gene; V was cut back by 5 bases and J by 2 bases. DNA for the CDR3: TGTGCCAGCAGTATGACTAGCGGGACCTACGAGCAGTACTTC. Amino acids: CASSMTSGTYEQYF.

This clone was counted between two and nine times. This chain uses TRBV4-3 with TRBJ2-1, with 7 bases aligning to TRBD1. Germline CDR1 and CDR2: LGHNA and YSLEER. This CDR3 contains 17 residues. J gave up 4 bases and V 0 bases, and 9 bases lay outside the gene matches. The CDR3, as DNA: TGCGCCAGCAGCCAAGAACTTAACAGGGGCAAATACAATGAGCAGTTCTTC. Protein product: CASSQELNRGKYNEQFF.

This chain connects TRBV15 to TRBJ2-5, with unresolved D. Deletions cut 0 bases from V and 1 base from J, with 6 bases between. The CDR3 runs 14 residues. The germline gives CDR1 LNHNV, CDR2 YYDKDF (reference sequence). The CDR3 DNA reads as TGTGCCACCAGCAGAGAGGACGGCCAAGAGACCCAGTACTTC. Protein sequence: CATSREDGQETQYF. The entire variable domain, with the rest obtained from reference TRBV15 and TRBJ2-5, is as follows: DAMVIQNPRYQVTQFGKPVTLSCSQTLNHNVMYWYQQKSSQAPKLLFHYYDKDFNNEADTPDNFQSRRPNTSFCFLDIRSPGLGDTAMYLCATSREDGQETQYFGPGTRLLVL.

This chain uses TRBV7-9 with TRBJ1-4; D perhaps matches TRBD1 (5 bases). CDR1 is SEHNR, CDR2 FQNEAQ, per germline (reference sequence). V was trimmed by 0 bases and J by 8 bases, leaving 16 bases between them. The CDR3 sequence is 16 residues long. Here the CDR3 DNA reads TGTGCCAGCAGCTTAGCGTTGGTCAGGGAGGACGAAAAACTGTTTTTT. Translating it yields CASSLALVREDEKLFF.

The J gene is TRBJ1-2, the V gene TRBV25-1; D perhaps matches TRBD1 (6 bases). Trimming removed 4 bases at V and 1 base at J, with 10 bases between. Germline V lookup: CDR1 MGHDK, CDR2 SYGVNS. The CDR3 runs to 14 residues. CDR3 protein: CASSAQGSNYGYTF. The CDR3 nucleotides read TGTGCCAGCAGTGCCCAGGGGAGTAACTATGGCTACACCTTC.